This record concerns one T cell receptor beta chain sequence. This receptor's antigen is unknown. There are no base qualities to consult, and no much larger clone falls within one base. The cohort comprised around 690 healthy bone marrow donors. All cohort members were sampled while nominally healthy, although unrecorded immune exposures were likely present. The donor was CMV seronegative and was included in the group of about 350 seronegative cohort members. Each donor provided a peripheral blood sample, and peripheral blood mononuclear cells were used for TCR beta sequencing. The Qiagen DNeasy Blood Extraction Kit was used to extract genomic DNA from the blood cell samples. These data originate in a study of cytomegalovirus exposure and HLA in healthy donors (dated by TCRdb to the late 2010s). About the study as a whole: In an earlier analysis of 587 of the donors, under 300 Gb of sequence data and 117 million unique TCR beta sequences from 150 million to 200 million T cells were reported. Approximately 300 gigabases of sequencing data and 70 million to 95 million unique TCR sequences made up an early release that covered approximately 620 HLA-typed donors. Of the 300 to 500 genotyped donors, roughly 76% were placed in the genetic ancestry cluster associated with self-reported Caucasian donors. The aim of the study was to test whether cataloging public T cell receptors could identify signatures of past pathogen exposure. Using immunosequencing, the study profiled T cell repertoires from 500 to 800 subjects and related those repertoires to cytomegalovirus serostatus. A separate validation cohort of over a hundred different subjects was used in addition to the roughly 620-subject first cohort. High-throughput TCR immunosequencing, statistical association of individual TCRs with disease status, and machine learning were combined to predict cytomegalovirus infection status. A later analysis re-analyzed previously published TCR beta repertoires from roughly 630 donors and added high-resolution HLA genotyping to study TCR occurrence patterns. Rather than drawing on any new phenotypic data, the later analysis identified candidate immune exposures from TCR beta sequences and the way those sequences occurred across donors. An earlier analysis of approximately 640 of the donors applied high-throughput TCR beta sequencing to assess whether each TCR beta V gene segment acted as functional or pseudogenic. Donor age, sex, ethnicity and CMV serostatus were collected together with the repertoire data. A later genetic analysis used genome-wide SNP genotypes for about 60% of the roughly 700 donors, treating that subset as a discovery cohort. Every discovery cohort repertoire had been produced on one sequencing platform. HLA typing covered class I and class II loci at four-digit resolution. The number of typed donors differed by locus: roughly 629-630 for A, B, C, DRB1 and DQB1; 522 for DQA1; 606 for DPA1; and 400 to 480 for DPB1. Five DR-DQ haplotypes were treated as single units for association and clustering because of strong linkage in the cohort. On average, roughly 240,000 unique TCR beta nucleotide sequences were sequenced per donor among 398 genotyped donors of the cohort, with 15% to 20% of those sequences being non-productive. Results the study describes overall, beyond this receptor: Compared with equally common non-associated chains, HLA-associated TCR beta chains in a later analysis were more clonally expanded and had lower generation probabilities. Most TCR sequences were seen in very few donors, while some public TCRs were found in many individuals. Roughly uniform sequencing depth across donors was assumed in presence/absence analyses, although this assumption may not hold. A further reported finding was that TCR beta sequences accurately predicted the HLA-A and HLA-B alleles for most subjects in the first cohort. In a later analysis, several top co-occurrence clusters were reported to appear linked to parvovirus B19, influenza, CMV and Epstein-Barr virus. A later genetic analysis associated a missense DCLRE1C variant with V-gene and J-gene trimming of TCR beta chains, and an independent cohort replicated the association. In the study, around 150 TCR beta chains were listed as associated with cytomegalovirus. Cytomegalovirus status was reported to be diagnosed by the classifier with high specificity and sensitivity in both the original and validation cohorts. When HLA alleles, especially DR and DQ, strongly co-occurred, attributing TCR associations to individual alleles was difficult. An earlier analysis of approximately 590 of the donors showed that most TCR beta V segments appeared in productive rearrangements either about 87% or about 30% of the time, which broadly matched IMGT annotations. Because the 87-base-pair reads could not distinguish some IMGT-functional V segments, including TRBV6-2 and TRBV6-3, those segments were excluded. It was suggested by the authors that the approach could potentially be generalized to other disease states and immunological phenotypes. In a later genetic analysis, fewer N-insertions in productive TCRs were reported among donors in an Asian-associated ancestry cluster than the 666-donor mean. In vitro tests confirmed that a few of the cytomegalovirus-associated TCR beta chains recognize cytomegalovirus antigens. Correlated functional status among segregating V segments might reflect linkage disequilibrium, but an unknown experimental factor could not be ruled out. CMV serostatus was the only immune exposure information available for the cohort. In a later analysis, about 16,000 TCR beta sequences were associated with specific HLA alleles at a false discovery rate of 0.05. A cluster of highly shared sequence variants was judged likely to be a technical artifact of the sequencing pipeline. In this cohort, only TCR beta chains were sequenced, and detectable features were limited by the absence of alpha or paired-chain data. Most CMV-associated TCR beta chains appeared to be HLA-restricted in a later analysis, and the HLA associations seemed to be driven largely by CMV exposure. Because some donors lacked HLA typing at each locus, the association tests relied only on the typed subset. In a later analysis, TCR association rates were found to vary across HLA loci, with the most associated TCRs seen for DRB1 alleles and the fewest for HLA-C alleles. Seventeen rarely observed V segments, including chromosome 9 orphons, were excluded from the earlier analysis of about 500 of the donors because counts were too low.

The library was built by means of the immunoSEQ multiplex PCR assay. A mixture of 60 forward primers for TCR Vbeta segments and 13 reverse primers for TCR Jbeta segments was used in the multiplex PCR. A multiplex PCR assay on genomic DNA amplified the CDR3 region of rearranged TCR beta genes. The amplified TCR beta libraries were sequenced on the Illumina HiSeq System as 87-base-pair reads. Per the source publication's procedure: A later analysis counted tens of millions of unique TCR beta chains across the 690 or so repertoires, and 10 million to 12 million of these chains were shared by at least two donors. Raw reads were error-corrected and collapsed into unique sequences with a nearest-neighbor algorithm that merged closely related sequences to remove PCR and sequencing errors. Alignment of CDR3 sequences to IMGT reference sequences was used to assign V, D and J gene segments. For a sequence to be retained, at least a six-nucleotide match to both a V gene segment and a J gene segment was required. A rearrangement counted as productive if the CDR3 had no stop codons and remained in frame with V and J, and every other rearrangement counted as non-productive. CDR3 was defined according to IMGT convention as the region running from the second conserved V-encoded cysteine to the conserved J-encoded phenylalanine. The earlier analysis of 587 of the donors excluded any sequence lacking an unambiguous match to a single V gene segment. In an earlier analysis of approximately 550 of the donors, V segments were called functional above 56.7% productive rearrangements and were called segregating when the between-donor standard deviation exceeded 5%. A statistical classification framework was built for diagnosing cytomegalovirus status from the catalog of TCR beta chain sequences. In a later analysis, TCR nucleotide sequences were compared against IMGT/GENE-DB human TR gene sequences so that V and J genes could be assigned. The TCRdist pipeline was used in a later analysis to assign CDR3 sequences and most-parsimonious VDJ recombination scenarios. In a later analysis, each TCR beta chain was defined by its CDR3 amino acid sequence together with its V-gene family, and reads without a unique V-gene family were excluded. A later analysis removed 592 highly shared, low-generation-probability nucleotide sequences to deal with suspected cross-contamination and a sequencing artifact. A later analysis calculated a clonal expansion index for each public chain from normalized within-repertoire ranks of inferred template counts. A later analysis computed generation probabilities with a VDJ recombination model fitted to out-of-frame rearrangements, and checked the results against IGoR. In a later analysis, hypergeometric tests were used to score TCR-TCR, TCR-HLA and TCR-CMV co-occurrence, with a repertoire-size bias correction applied to TCR pairs. False discovery rates were estimated in a later analysis by permuting HLA or CMV assignments 20 times. In a later analysis, co-occurring TCRs were grouped with DBSCAN, and TCRdist sequence similarity was added when clustering was performed within HLA-allele-positive subsets. Repertoires with fewer than 30,000 or more than 120,000 public chains, plus five repertoires with anomalous nucleotide sharing, were excluded from co-occurrence clustering. The table was pulled from immuneACCESS by TCRdb, which kept in-frame rearrangements only. Such tables lose some clones; where checked, under half of the loss comes from unresolved V genes, and the rest has no known cause. That table gives V, J and clone size, and the DNA gave D and trimming. The table for this sample lists 110,000 to 150,000 clones; about three quarters of them were counted only once. The top ten constitute around 3.6% of the sample.

The germline V gene (reference sequence) gives CDR1 as MNHNY and CDR2 as SVGAGI. The CDR3, from cysteine to phenylalanine, totals 13 residues. The CDR3 DNA has 39 bases and is translated from base 1. At the junction V is shortened by 6 bases and J by 0 bases, with 8 bases in between. The receptor was isolated from a male donor in good health and CMV-seronegative. The sequencing sample was made of PBMCs. This sequence uses TRBV6-6 and TRBJ2-5; no D gene can be assigned with confidence. The nucleotides read TGTGCCAGCAGCAACAGCAACCAAGAGACCCAGTACTTC. Its translation reads: CASSNSNQETQYF.